This is a list of T cell receptor beta chains from one sample in a study of shared clonotypes between healthy human individuals. Profiling relied on immunoSEQ multiplex PCR, and the TCRdb table lists in-frame clones only, not all of them. The repertoire holds about 820,000 clones, with approximately 92% as singletons. Sequenced: naive CD8+ T cells sorted from blood. These receptors originate from a man younger than 45 in good health. Each CDR3 is given with its conserved first and last residue. D genes are given only for firm matches. The listing skips clone size in some rows; elsewhere it reads once, few, many or a size class.

d_call: .
j_call: TRBJ2-1
clone_size: .
v_call: TRBV9
cdr3_nt: TGTGCCAGCAGCCTAGACCTTCGGACAGAAGCCACTGAGCAGTTCTTC
cdr3_aa: CASSLDLRTEATEQFF

d_call: TRBD2
j_call: TRBJ2-7
clone_size: .
v_call: TRBV28
cdr3_nt: TGTGCCACCTCCCACGGCGGGAGTTGGAGCTCCTACGAGCAGTACTTC
cdr3_aa: CATSHGGSWSSYEQYF

d_call: .
j_call: TRBJ2-3
clone_size: .
v_call: TRBV27
cdr3_nt: TGTGCCAGCAGTTTACGGCCCAGTTACGATACGCAGTATTTT
cdr3_aa: CASSLRPSYDTQYF

d_call: .
j_call: TRBJ2-1
clone_size: .
v_call: TRBV7-9
cdr3_nt: TGTGCCAGCAGCTTAGAGTTATGGCAGTTCTTC
cdr3_aa: CASSLELWQFF

d_call: .
j_call: TRBJ2-3
clone_size: .
v_call: TRBV15
cdr3_nt: TGTGCAGTGGGGGAGCGGAGCACAGATACGCAGTATTTT
cdr3_aa: CAVGERSTDTQYF

d_call: .
j_call: TRBJ2-3
clone_size: .
v_call: TRBV19
cdr3_nt: TGTGCCAGTAGTATGACGGGGCAAACAGATACGCAGTATTTT
cdr3_aa: CASSMTGQTDTQYF

d_call: .
j_call: TRBJ2-7
clone_size: .
v_call: TRBV7-9
cdr3_nt: TGTGCCAGCAGTCCTGTGGGGGGCGGGTACGAGCAGTACTTC
cdr3_aa: CASSPVGGGYEQYF

d_call: .
j_call: TRBJ1-1
clone_size: .
v_call: TRBV11-2
cdr3_nt: TGTGCCAGCAGCCACGGAGAAGCTTTCTTT
cdr3_aa: CASSHGEAFF

d_call: .
j_call: TRBJ2-5
clone_size: .
v_call: TRBV6-5
cdr3_nt: TGTGCCAGCAGTTACCTTGGGGAAGGGGAAGAGACCCAGTACTTC
cdr3_aa: CASSYLGEGEETQYF

d_call: TRBD1
j_call: TRBJ2-1
clone_size: .
v_call: TRBV7-8
cdr3_nt: TGTGCCAGCAGCAAATACACGACAGGGGGCAGGGATGAGCAGTTCTTC
cdr3_aa: CASSKYTTGGRDEQFF

d_call: .
j_call: TRBJ2-7
clone_size: once
v_call: TRBV11-2
cdr3_nt: TGTGCCAGCAGCTCTAGGGCGGGGGAGCAGTACTTC
cdr3_aa: CASSSRAGEQYF

d_call: TRBD1
j_call: TRBJ2-7
clone_size: .
v_call: TRBV5-1
cdr3_nt: TGCGCCAGCAGGAGTTGGGCGACAGGGCTCAAGAGTCCCTTCTACGAGCAGTACTTC
cdr3_aa: CASRSWATGLKSPFYEQYF

d_call: .
j_call: TRBJ1-2
clone_size: .
v_call: TRBV4-3
cdr3_nt: TGCGCCAGCAGCCCCACGGGGAGATCCTTCTATGGCTACACCTTC
cdr3_aa: CASSPTGRSFYGYTF

d_call: .
j_call: TRBJ2-7
clone_size: .
v_call: TRBV7-6
cdr3_nt: TGTGCCAGCAGCTTAATGGTACTCGGGGACGAGCAGTACTTC
cdr3_aa: CASSLMVLGDEQYF

d_call: .
j_call: TRBJ2-5
clone_size: .
v_call: TRBV9
cdr3_nt: TGTGCCAGCAGCGTACTGGGGGGAAAAGAGACCCAGTACTTC
cdr3_aa: CASSVLGGKETQYF

d_call: TRBD2
j_call: TRBJ2-1
clone_size: .
v_call: TRBV27
cdr3_nt: TGTGCCAGCACCTCAAGGTGGACTAGCGGGAGGGGTAGGGATGAGCAGTTCTTC
cdr3_aa: CASTSRWTSGRGRDEQFF

d_call: TRBD1
j_call: TRBJ1-5
clone_size: once
v_call: TRBV6-5
cdr3_nt: TGTGCCAGCAGGGGGACAGGAGGTCTCAATCAGCCCCAGCATTTT
cdr3_aa: CASRGTGGLNQPQHF

d_call: TRBD2
j_call: TRBJ2-1
clone_size: .
v_call: TRBV13
cdr3_nt: TGTGCCAGCAGCCCTGGACTAGCGGCTTACAATGAGCAGTTCTTC
cdr3_aa: CASSPGLAAYNEQFF

d_call: .
j_call: TRBJ2-1
clone_size: .
v_call: TRBV9
cdr3_nt: TGTGCCAGCAGCCCCCCCCTCCGACTAGTTGGGGGTGAGCAGTTCTTC
cdr3_aa: CASSPPLRLVGGEQFF

d_call: .
j_call: TRBJ1-4
clone_size: .
v_call: TRBV7-8
cdr3_nt: TGTGCCAGCAGCCCCCCGGAAGGGAGACGCGAAAAACTGTTTTTT
cdr3_aa: CASSPPEGRREKLFF

d_call: TRBD2
j_call: TRBJ2-2
clone_size: .
v_call: TRBV27
cdr3_nt: TGTGCCAGCAGTTTATGGTATGGGGGACTAGCGGGTGCGAACACCGGGGAGCTGTTTTTT
cdr3_aa: CASSLWYGGLAGANTGELFF

d_call: .
j_call: TRBJ2-5
clone_size: once
v_call: TRBV29-1
cdr3_nt: TGCAGCGTTGACGGAAACCAAGAGACCCAGTACTTC
cdr3_aa: CSVDGNQETQYF

d_call: .
j_call: TRBJ2-2
clone_size: .
v_call: TRBV20-1
cdr3_nt: TGCAGTGCTAGACACACCGGGGAGCTGTTTTTT
cdr3_aa: CSARHTGELFF

d_call: .
j_call: TRBJ2-7
clone_size: .
v_call: TRBV27
cdr3_nt: TGTGCCAGCAGTCCAGCCTCTCCCCTGCCTCAGTACGAGCAGTACTTC
cdr3_aa: CASSPASPLPQYEQYF

d_call: TRBD2
j_call: TRBJ2-7
clone_size: .
v_call: TRBV4-1
cdr3_nt: TGCGCCAGCAGCCAAGAGAGACTAGCGGGAGGCCACTACGAGCAGTACTTC
cdr3_aa: CASSQERLAGGHYEQYF

d_call: .
j_call: TRBJ1-1
clone_size: .
v_call: TRBV4-1
cdr3_nt: TGCGCCAGCATTTCGATGACAGGCTCGCTCTCTGAAGCTTTCTTT
cdr3_aa: CASISMTGSLSEAFF

d_call: TRBD2
j_call: TRBJ2-1
clone_size: .
v_call: TRBV10-2
cdr3_nt: TGCGCCAGCACTATACCAGGGACTAGCGGGAGTATGACCTACAATGAGCAGTTCTTC
cdr3_aa: CASTIPGTSGSMTYNEQFF